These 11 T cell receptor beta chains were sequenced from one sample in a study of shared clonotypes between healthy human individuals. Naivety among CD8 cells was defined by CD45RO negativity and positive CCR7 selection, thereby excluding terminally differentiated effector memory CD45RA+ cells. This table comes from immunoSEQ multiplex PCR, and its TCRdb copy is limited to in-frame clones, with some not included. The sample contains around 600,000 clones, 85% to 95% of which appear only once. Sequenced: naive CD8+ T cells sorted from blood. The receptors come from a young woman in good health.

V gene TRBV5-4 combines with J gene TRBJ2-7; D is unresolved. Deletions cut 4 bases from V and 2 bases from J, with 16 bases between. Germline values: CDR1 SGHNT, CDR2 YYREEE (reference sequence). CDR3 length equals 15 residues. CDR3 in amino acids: CASSGDSLFPYEQYF. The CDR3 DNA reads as TGTGCCAGCAGCGGAGACTCCCTGTTCCCCTACGAGCAGTACTTC.

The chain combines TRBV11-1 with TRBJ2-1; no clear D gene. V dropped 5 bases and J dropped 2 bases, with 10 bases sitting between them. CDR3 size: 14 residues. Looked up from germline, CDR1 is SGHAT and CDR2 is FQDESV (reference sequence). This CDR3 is CASSHPETYNEQFF. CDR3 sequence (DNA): TGTGCCAGCAGCCATCCCGAGACCTACAATGAGCAGTTCTTC.

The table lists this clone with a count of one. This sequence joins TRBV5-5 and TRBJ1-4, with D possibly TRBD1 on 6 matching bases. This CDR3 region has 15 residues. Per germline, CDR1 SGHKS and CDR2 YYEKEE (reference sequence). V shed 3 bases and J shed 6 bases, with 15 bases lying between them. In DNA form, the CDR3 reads TGTGCCAGCAGCTCACAGGGATTTGGGCATGAAAAACTGTTTTTT. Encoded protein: CASSSQGFGHEKLFF. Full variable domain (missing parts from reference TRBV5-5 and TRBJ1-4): DAGVTQSPTHLIKTRGQQVTLRCSPISGHKSVSWYQQVLGQGPQFIFQYYEKEERGRGNFPDRFSARQFPNYSSELNVNALLLGDSALYLCASSSQGFGHEKLFFGSGTQLSVL.

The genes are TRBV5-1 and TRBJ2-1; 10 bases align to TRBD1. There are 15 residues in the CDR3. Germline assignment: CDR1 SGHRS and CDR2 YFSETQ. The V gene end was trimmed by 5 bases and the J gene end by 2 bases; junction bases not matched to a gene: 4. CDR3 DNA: TGCGCCAGCAGTTTGACAGGGGGCGCCTACAATGAGCAGTTCTTC. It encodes CASSLTGGAYNEQFF.

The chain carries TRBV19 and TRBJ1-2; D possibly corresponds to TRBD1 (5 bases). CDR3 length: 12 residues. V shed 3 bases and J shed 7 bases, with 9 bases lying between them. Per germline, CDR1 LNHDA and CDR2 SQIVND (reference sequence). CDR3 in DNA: TGTGCCAGTAGTATGACAGCAGGTGGCTACACCTTC. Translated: CASSMTAGGYTF.

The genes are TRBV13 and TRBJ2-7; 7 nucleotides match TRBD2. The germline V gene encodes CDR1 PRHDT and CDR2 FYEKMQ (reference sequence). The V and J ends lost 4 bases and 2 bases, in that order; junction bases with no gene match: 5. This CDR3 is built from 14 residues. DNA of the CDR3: TGTGCCAGCAGCTCAAGAAGCGGGGCCTACGAGCAGTACTTC. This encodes CASSSRSGAYEQYF. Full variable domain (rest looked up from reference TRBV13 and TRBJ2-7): AAGVIQSPRHLIKEKRETATLKCYPIPRHDTVYWYQQGPGQDPQFLISFYEKMQSDKGSIPDRFSAQQFSDYHSELNMSSLELGDSALYFCASSSRSGAYEQYFGPGTRLTVT.

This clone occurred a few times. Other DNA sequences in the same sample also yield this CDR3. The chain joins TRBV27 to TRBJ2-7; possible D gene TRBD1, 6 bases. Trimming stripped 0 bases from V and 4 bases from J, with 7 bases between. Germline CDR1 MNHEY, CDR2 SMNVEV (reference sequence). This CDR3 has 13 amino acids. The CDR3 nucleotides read TGTGCCAGCAGTTTATCGGGGGCTTACGAGCAGTACTTC. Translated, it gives CASSLSGAYEQYF.

The chain's CDR3 is CASSLGLVYEQFF. CDR3 in DNA: TGTGCCAGCAGCTTGGGACTAGTCTATGAGCAGTTCTTC. The chain employs TRBV5-8 and TRBJ2-1; D might be TRBD2 (6 bases). Trimming cost V 0 bases and J 8 bases, with 9 bases left between them. Germline-derived CDR1 and CDR2 are SGHTS and YDEGEE. There are 13 residues in the CDR3.

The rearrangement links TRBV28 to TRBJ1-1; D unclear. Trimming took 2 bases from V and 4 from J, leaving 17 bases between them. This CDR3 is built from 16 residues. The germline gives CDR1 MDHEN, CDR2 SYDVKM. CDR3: CASSLLGGGLATEAFF. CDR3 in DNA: TGTGCCAGCAGTTTACTTGGAGGAGGGCTGGCCACTGAAGCTTTCTTT. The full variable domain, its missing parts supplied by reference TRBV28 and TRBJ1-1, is DVKVTQSSRYLVKRTGEKVFLECVQDMDHENMFWYRQDPGLGLRLIYFSYDVKMKEKGDIPEGYSVSREKKERFSLILESASTNQTSMYLCASSLLGGGLATEAFFGQGTRLTVV.

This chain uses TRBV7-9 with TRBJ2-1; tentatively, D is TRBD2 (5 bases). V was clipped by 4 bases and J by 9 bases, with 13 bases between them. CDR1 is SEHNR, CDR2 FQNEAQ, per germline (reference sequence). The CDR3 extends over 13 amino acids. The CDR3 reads CASSSAMGSEQFF. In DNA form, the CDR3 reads TGTGCCAGCAGCTCTGCGATGGGGAGTGAGCAGTTCTTC.

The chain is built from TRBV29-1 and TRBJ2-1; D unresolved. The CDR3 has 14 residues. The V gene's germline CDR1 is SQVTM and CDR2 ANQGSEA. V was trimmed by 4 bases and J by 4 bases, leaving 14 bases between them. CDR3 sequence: CSVALPLTYNEQFF. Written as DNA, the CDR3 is TGCAGCGTTGCCTTACCCCTAACTTACAATGAGCAGTTCTTC.